This TCR beta chain was profiled in a study of human T cells and chemical hapten exposure. At the level of the study: TCR yield per sample varied, mainly due to pooled library volumes. General study points: The study found that DPC sensitization did not change TCRs above 1 in 1000 frequency.

The library attached unique molecular identifiers to individual cDNA molecules. TCRdb called the 5' RACE reads again in MiXCR, with one record for every CDR3 protein. Of about 140,000 distinct CDR3 sequences in the sample, 4.1% were seen once. This CDR3 is 13 amino acids long. V lost 7 bases and J 6 bases, leaving 11 bases between the germline ends. The germline V gene encodes CDR1 SGHDT and CDR2 YYEEEE. Extraction of total RNA was performed on unfractionated whole blood. This clonotype was observed at least ten times. The antigen is unknown. This chain uses TRBV5-6 with TRBJ1-6; no clear D gene. The TCR sequence derives from a female donor in good health. CDR3 in amino acids: CASRAELNSPLHF. Here the CDR3 DNA reads TGTGCCAGCCGGGCCGAGCTTAATTCACCCCTCCACTTT.